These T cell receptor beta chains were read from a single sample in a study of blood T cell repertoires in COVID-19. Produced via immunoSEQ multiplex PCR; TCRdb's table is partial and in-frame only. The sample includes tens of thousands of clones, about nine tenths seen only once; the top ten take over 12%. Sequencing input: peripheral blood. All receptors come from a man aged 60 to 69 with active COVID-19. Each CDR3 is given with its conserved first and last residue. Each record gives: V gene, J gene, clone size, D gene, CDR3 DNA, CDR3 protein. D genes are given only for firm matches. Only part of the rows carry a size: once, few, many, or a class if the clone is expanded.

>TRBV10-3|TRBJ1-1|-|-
TGTGCCATCAGTGACAGGAACACTGAAGCTTTCTTT
CAISDRNTEAFF
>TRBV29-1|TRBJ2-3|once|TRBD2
TGCAGCGTTTCAGGTCTAGCGGGGGGCACAGATACGCAGTATTTT
CSVSGLAGGTDTQYF
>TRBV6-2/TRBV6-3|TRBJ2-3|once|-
TGTGCCAGCAGTTACCCGGTCCCGACACCTCATTTT
CASSYPVPTPHF
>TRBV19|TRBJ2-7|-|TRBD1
TGTGCCAGTAGTGGGACAGAGTACGAGCAGTACTTC
CASSGTEYEQYF
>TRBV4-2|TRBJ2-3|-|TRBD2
TGTGCCAGCAGCCAAGGGCCCGCGGGGGGGTCAGGAGATACGCAGTATTTT
CASSQGPAGGSGDTQYF
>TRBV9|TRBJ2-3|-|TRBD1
TGTGCCAGCAGCGCCACAGGGGGGGATACGCAGTATTTT
CASSATGGDTQYF
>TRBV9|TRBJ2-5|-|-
TGTGCCAGCAGCGTAGGGGGCGGTCTACAAGAGACCCAGTACTTC
CASSVGGGLQETQYF
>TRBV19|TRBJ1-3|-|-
TGTGCCAGTAGTTCCAAGACAGGCCTAGGGTCTGGAAACACCATATATTTT
CASSSKTGLGSGNTIYF
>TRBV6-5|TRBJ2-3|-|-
TGTGCCAGCAGTCCCGGGTCACCCACAGATACGCAGTATTTT
CASSPGSPTDTQYF
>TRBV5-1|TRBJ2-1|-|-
TGCGCCAGCAGCTTAAGTATCCAGAACAATGAGCAGTTCTTC
CASSLSIQNNEQFF
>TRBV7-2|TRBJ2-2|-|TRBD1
TGTGCCAGCAGCCCCCGACAGGGGTGGGCCACCGGGGAGCTGTTTTTT
CASSPRQGWATGELFF
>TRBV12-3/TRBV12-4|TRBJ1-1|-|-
TGTGCCAGCAGTTTACAGGGAAGGACTGAAGCTTTCTTT
CASSLQGRTEAFF
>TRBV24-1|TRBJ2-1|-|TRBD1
TGTGCCACCAGTGATTCCACAGGGGGCGGTATCTATGAGCAGTTCTTC
CATSDSTGGGIYEQFF
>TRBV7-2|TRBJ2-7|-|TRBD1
TGTGCCAGCAGCTTGGGCAGGGGGATATTCAACGAGCAGTACTTC
CASSLGRGIFNEQYF
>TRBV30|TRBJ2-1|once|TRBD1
TGTGCCTGGAGTGTTCTGCCAGGGGGTAGGGATGAGCAGTTCTTC
CAWSVLPGGRDEQFF
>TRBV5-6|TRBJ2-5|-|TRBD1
TGTGCCAGCAGAACCGGGACAGGGTGGGAGACCCAGTACTTC
CASRTGTGWETQYF
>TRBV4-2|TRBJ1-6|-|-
TGTGCCAGCAGCCAAGATCCTCCACAGGTCCCTAATTCACCCCTCCACTTT
CASSQDPPQVPNSPLHF
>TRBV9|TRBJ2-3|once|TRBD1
TGTGCCAGCAGCGTTACAACAGGGGGCACAGATACGCAGTATTTT
CASSVTTGGTDTQYF
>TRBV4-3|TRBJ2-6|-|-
TGCGCCAGCAGCCAAGGGGAGAGTGAGGCCAACGTCCTGACTTTC
CASSQGESEANVLTF
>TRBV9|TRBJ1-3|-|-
TGTGCCAGCAGCCCCGGTTACGGAAACACCATATATTTT
CASSPGYGNTIYF
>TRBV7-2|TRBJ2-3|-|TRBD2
TGTGCCAGCACCAGTGGGGGGCGGGGGGCGGCAGATACGCAGTATTTT
CASTSGGRGAADTQYF
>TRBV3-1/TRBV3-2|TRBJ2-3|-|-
TGTGCCAGCAGCCGGACCTGGGAGCGGTATACGCAGTATTTT
CASSRTWERYTQYF
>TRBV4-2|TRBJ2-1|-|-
TGTGCCAGCAGCCAAGCCTCCAAAGACCAAGGAGGGCAGTTCTTC
CASSQASKDQGGQFF
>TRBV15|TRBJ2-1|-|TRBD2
TGTGCCACCAGCAGAGACAGGACTAGTTACAATGAGCAGTTCTTC
CATSRDRTSYNEQFF
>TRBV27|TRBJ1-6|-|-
TGTGCCAGCAGTTTTCGGGATCGACCGGATTCACCCCTCCACTTT
CASSFRDRPDSPLHF
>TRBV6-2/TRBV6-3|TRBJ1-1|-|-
TGTGCCAGCAGTTCCGGACTTTCTGAAGCTTTCTTT
CASSSGLSEAFF